This entry lists 22 T cell receptor beta chains sequenced from one sample in a study of CD8+ T cells in alopecia areata. Extracted from the samples, RNA was reverse transcribed into cDNA to serve as the sequencing template. Using immunoSEQ multiplex PCR, the repertoire was profiled, and TCRdb retains in-frame clones only, with some absent. The sample lists 110,000 to 150,000 clones; 54% were seen once. As to treatment: oral pan-JAK inhibitor, 5-10 mg twice daily. Sequencing was performed on CD8+ T cells sorted from blood, taken at week 4, from a patient treated with tofacitinib. The receptors derive from a human donor with alopecia areata.

This clone was detected a few times. The chain has TRBV30 and TRBJ1-2, with no clear D. Germline V gives CDR1 GTSNPN, CDR2 SVGIG (reference sequence). This CDR3 contains 14 residues. The V gene lost 1 base and the J gene lost 4 bases, with 13 bases spanning the gap. This CDR3 is CAWSDLGSGYGYTF. DNA for the CDR3: TGTGCCTGGAGTGACCTGGGTTCGGGCTATGGCTACACCTTC.

The chain links TRBV2 to TRBJ2-3, with D maybe TRBD1 (5 bases). CDR1 is SNHLY and CDR2 is FYNNEI in the germline V gene. V lost 6 bases, J lost 0 bases, and 10 bases lay in between. The CDR3 consists of 14 residues. The CDR3: CASRDISSTDTQYF. The CDR3 DNA is TGTGCCAGCAGGGACATTTCTAGCACAGATACGCAGTATTTT.

This clone was counted between two and nine times. The V and J genes are TRBV29-1 and TRBJ1-2, with D possibly TRBD1 on 6 matching bases. This CDR3 is built from 15 residues. Trimming cost V 7 bases and J 3 bases, with 21 bases left between them. Per the germline V gene, CDR1 is SQVTM and CDR2 is ANQGSEA. The CDR3 spells CSDLTRDIHHYGYTF. DNA for the CDR3: TGCAGCGATCTAACCCGGGACATACATCACTATGGCTACACCTTC.

This clone was seen a few times. The chain combines TRBV5-1 with TRBJ1-1; 8 bases agree with TRBD1. Germline-derived CDR1 and CDR2 are SGHRS and YFSETQ. CDR3 size: 14 residues. The V segment lost 4 bases and the J segment 5 bases; nucleotides outside the gene matches: 7. CDR3 sequence (DNA): TGCGCCAGCAGCACTGTGACAGGGGTAACTGAAGCTTTCTTT. This sequence encodes CASSTVTGVTEAFF.

V usage is TRBV27 and J usage is TRBJ1-5, with D unresolved. Trimming left V 2 bases short and J 0 bases short, with 11 bases between. The CDR3 contains 16 residues. Germline loops: CDR1 MNHEY, CDR2 SMNVEV (reference sequence). The CDR3 reads CASSLSSGDSNQPQHF. CDR3 nucleotides: TGTGCCAGCAGTTTAAGTAGTGGGGATAGCAATCAGCCCCAGCATTTT.

Only a few counts were recorded for this clone. V is TRBV15 and J is TRBJ1-1, with D tentatively TRBD1 (5 bases). The CDR3 loop spans 14 amino acids. The V gene lost 3 bases and the J gene lost 0 bases, with 8 bases spanning the gap. Germline V gene data show CDR1 as LNHNV and CDR2 as YYDKDF (reference sequence). The CDR3 reads CATSRGRMNTEAFF. The CDR3 nucleotides read TGTGCCACCAGCAGGGGACGGATGAACACTGAAGCTTTCTTT.

This chain uses TRBV5-6 with TRBJ2-1; 8 bases line up with TRBD2. Trimming at V came to 5 bases and at J to 9 bases, leaving 10 bases not matched to a gene. CDR3 length equals 14 residues. CDR1 is SGHDT, CDR2 YYEEEE, per germline. The CDR3 nucleotides read TGTGCCAGCAGTTTTGGCGGGGGGCTTAGTGAGCAGTTCTTC. The encoded protein is CASSFGGGLSEQFF.

This clone was seen more than once but under ten times. The rearrangement joins TRBV25-1 to TRBJ2-7; 10 nucleotides align to TRBD1. The junction had 7 bases not matched to a gene; V was cut back by 6 bases and J by 2 bases. The CDR3 is made up of 15 amino acids. Per germline, CDR1 MGHDK and CDR2 SYGVNS. CDR3 sequence (DNA): TGTGCCAGCAGCGATCCGGGACAGGGGACCTACGAGCAGTACTTC. It encodes CASSDPGQGTYEQYF.

The chain is built from TRBV6-6 and TRBJ2-2; D possibly corresponds to TRBD2 (5 bases). Germline CDR1 reads MNHNY; CDR2 reads SVGAGI (reference sequence). The CDR3 is made up of 10 amino acids. Between the trimmed V and J ends, which lost 10 bases and 10 bases, there was a span of 10 bases. The CDR3 nucleotides read TGTGCCACCGGGGATGCGGAGCTGTTTTTT. Its translation: CATGDAELFF.

This clone appeared a few times. V is TRBV13 and J is TRBJ2-7, with 8 bases that match TRBD1. The trim removed 4 bases at V and 0 bases at J, leaving 2 bases unmatched. Germline V gene sequence: CDR1 PRHDT, CDR2 FYEKMQ (reference sequence). This CDR3 contains 14 residues. CDR3 region: CASSSGTGSYEQYF. CDR3 nucleotide sequence: TGTGCCAGCAGCTCCGGGACAGGCTCCTACGAGCAGTACTTC.

This clone was counted between two and nine times. The V gene is TRBV7-6, the J gene TRBJ1-1; 7 bases fit TRBD1. The V segment lost 4 bases and the J segment 1 base; nucleotides outside the gene matches: 0. The CDR3 has 13 residues. Germline-derived CDR1 and CDR2 are SGHVS and FNYEAQ. CDR3 sequence: CASSWTGNTEAFF. The CDR3 DNA reads TGTGCCAGCAGCTGGACAGGGAACACTGAAGCTTTCTTT.

There are a few counts of this clone. The J gene is TRBJ2-4, the V gene TRBV19, with a possible D match to TRBD2 (5 bases). The germline CDR1 and CDR2 sequences are LNHDA and SQIVND (reference sequence). The CDR3 is 14 amino acids. Trimming left V 9 bases short and J 0 bases short, with 12 bases between. CDR3 residues: CASTSGLAKNIQYF. The CDR3, as DNA: TGTGCCAGCACATCGGGATTAGCCAAAAACATTCAGTACTTC.

The gene calls are TRBV4-1 and TRBJ1-1; D is ambiguous. Germline lookup yields CDR1 MGHRA and CDR2 YSYEKL. The CDR3 is 13 residues long. The V end lost 1 base, the J end lost 8 bases, and 11 bases lay between the germline ends. The CDR3 loop is CASSQGASAEAFF. As DNA, the CDR3 is TGCGCCAGCAGCCAAGGTGCATCCGCCGAAGCTTTCTTT.

This clone was detected only a few times. The chain has TRBV4-3 and TRBJ1-4; 8 nucleotides align to TRBD1. Germline V gives CDR1 LGHNA, CDR2 YSLEER. The CDR3 runs to 17 residues. V lost 0 bases and J lost 4; bases outside the gene matches: 7. As DNA, the CDR3 is TGCGCCAGCAGCCAAGATCTGGGACAGGATCATAATGAAAAACTGTTTTTT. Translation gives CASSQDLGQDHNEKLFF.

The sample holds a few counts of this clone. This rearrangement joins TRBV27 to TRBJ2-1, with TRBD1 matching over 9 bases. This CDR3 has 14 amino acids. V was clipped by 5 bases and J by 4 bases; unmatched bases: 3. The germline V gene has CDR1 MNHEY and CDR2 SMNVEV (reference sequence). CDR3 sequence: CASSDRGAYNEQFF. In nucleotides, the CDR3 is TGTGCCAGCAGTGACAGGGGGGCTTACAATGAGCAGTTCTTC.

This clone came up a few times. J is TRBJ2-7 and V is TRBV29-1; 7 bases are shared with TRBD1. V was pared by 3 bases and J by 3 bases, with 5 bases of the junction left unmatched. CDR1 is SQVTM, CDR2 ANQGSEA, per germline. CDR3 length: 13 amino acids. The CDR3 reads CSVDFGTDYEQYF. Here the CDR3 DNA reads TGCAGCGTTGATTTCGGGACAGACTACGAGCAGTACTTC.

The J gene is TRBJ2-2, the V gene TRBV5-1, with 7 bases lining up with TRBD2. V shed 4 bases, J shed 5 bases, and the junction held 8 bases outside the gene matches. Germline CDR1 and CDR2: SGHRS and YFSETQ. The CDR3 is made up of 15 amino acids. CDR3 protein: CASSPERGWTGELFF. In nucleotides, the CDR3 is TGCGCCAGCAGCCCTGAGCGGGGTTGGACCGGGGAGCTGTTTTTT.

This clone showed up just a few times. Other nucleotide sequences from this sample produce the same CDR3. The V gene is TRBV30, the J gene TRBJ1-1; D ambiguous. The CDR3 has 11 residues. Trimming pared 4 bases from V and 4 bases from J, leaving 7 bases between. Germline CDR1 is GTSNPN and CDR2 is SVGIG (reference sequence). CDR3 in DNA: TGTGCCTGGACTGTGGGCACTGAAGCTTTCTTT. Residues: CAWTVGTEAFF.

There are a few counts of this clone. The CDR3, as DNA: TGTGCCAGCAGTGGAGAGACCGGGGAGCTGTTTTTT. Translating gives CASSGETGELFF. V is TRBV25-1 and J is TRBJ2-2; no definite D call. V shed 4 bases and J shed 5 bases, with 5 bases lying between them. There are 12 residues in the CDR3. Germline assignment: CDR1 MGHDK and CDR2 SYGVNS. Looking up the rest from reference TRBV25-1 and TRBJ2-2 gives the full variable domain: EADIYQTPRYLVIGTGKKITLECSQTMGHDKMYWYQQDPGMELHLIHYSYGVNSTEKGDLSSESTVSRIRTEHFPLTLESARPSHTSQYLCASSGETGELFFGEGSRLTVL.

This CDR3 reads CASSSAGISYGYTF. The CDR3 DNA reads as TGTGCCAGCAGCTCAGCCGGGATTAGCTATGGCTACACCTTC. The J gene is TRBJ1-2, the V gene TRBV7-9; no clear D. Trimming cost V 4 bases and J 4 bases, with 13 bases left between them. The CDR3 loop spans 14 amino acids. Germline CDR1 is SEHNR and CDR2 is FQNEAQ (reference sequence).

The V call is TRBV27, the J call TRBJ2-2; D gene uncertain. Trimming took off 4 bases at V and 3 bases at J, with 9 bases between the two ends. Germline V CDR1 and CDR2: MNHEY, SMNVEV (reference sequence). The length of the CDR3 is 14 residues. The CDR3 is CASSSQTDTGELFF. The CDR3 DNA reads TGTGCCAGCAGTTCGCAGACCGACACCGGGGAGCTGTTTTTT.

This chain joins TRBV14 and TRBJ2-3, with 7 bases matching TRBD1. The CDR3 runs to 16 residues. With 1 base clipped from V and 5 bases from J, the junction kept 9 bases outside the gene matches. Germline loops: CDR1 SGHDN, CDR2 FVKESK. The CDR3 spells CASSQVPATGRDTQYF. DNA for the CDR3: TGTGCCAGCAGCCAAGTCCCCGCGACAGGGAGAGATACGCAGTATTTT.